The 20 T cell receptor beta chains presented below share a single source sample, sequenced in a study of identical twins. From the 5' RACE reads, TCRdb called clonotypes with MiXCR, one entry per CDR3 protein. The table includes 1.5 million to 2 million distinct CDR3 sequences, less than 35% detected once. Source material: cord blood. The receptors were sampled from a newborn girl in good health.

Only a few counts were recorded for this clonotype. The chain has TRBV27 and TRBJ2-7; a weak D match, TRBD2 (6 bases). This CDR3 spans 13 amino acids. The germline gives CDR1 MNHEY, CDR2 SMNVEV (reference sequence). V shed 6 bases and J shed 2 bases, with 11 bases lying between them. The CDR3 sequence: CASRGGTTYEQYF. The CDR3 bases are TGTGCCAGCAGGGGGGGAACCACCTACGAGCAGTACTTC.

The chain uses TRBV15 and TRBJ2-3, with 15 bases matching TRBD2. In germline, CDR1 is LNHNV, CDR2 YYDKDF (reference sequence). The CDR3 extends over 18 amino acids. After removal of 0 bases from V and 6 bases from J, the junction contained 7 bases not matched to a gene. DNA of the CDR3: TGTGCCACCAGCAGAGAACGGGGACTAGCGGGGGGAATGGATACGCAGTATTTT. This encodes CATSRERGLAGGMDTQYF.

In its sample, this clonotype was seen once. The V call is TRBV6-5, the J call TRBJ1-6; D not certain. Trimming took off 2 bases at V and 5 bases at J, with 10 bases between the two ends. This CDR3 spans 15 amino acids. Germline-derived CDR1 and CDR2 are MNHEY and SVGAGI. CDR3 protein: CASSYVGKDNSPLHF. CDR3 bases: TGTGCCAGCAGTTACGTGGGGAAGGATAATTCACCCCTCCACTTT.

This chain connects TRBV4-1 to TRBJ2-1; the match to TRBD2 covers 8 bases. The end of the DNA is better explained by TRBJ2-7, so the J call may be wrong. The CDR3 runs to 14 residues. Germline CDR1 is MGHRA and CDR2 is YSYEKL. In nucleotides, the CDR3 is TGCGCCAGCAGCCAAAGGACTAGCTACAATGAGCAGTACTTC. It translates to CASSQRTSYNEQYF.

The chain has TRBV28 and TRBJ1-3, with D uncertain. With 3 bases removed from V and 4 bases from J, the gap between germline ends came to 10 bases. This CDR3 has 14 amino acids. Germline V lookup: CDR1 MDHEN, CDR2 SYDVKM. CDR3 in amino acids: CASSFQPRGNTIYF. The CDR3 DNA reads TGTGCCAGCAGTTTTCAACCCAGGGGAAACACCATATATTTT.

This clonotype was recorded a few times. The chain is built from TRBV28 and TRBJ1-2, with D tentatively TRBD1 (6 bases). Germline V CDR1 and CDR2: MDHEN, SYDVKM. Trimming removed 6 bases at V and 8 bases at J, with 16 bases between. The CDR3 covers 13 residues. The CDR3 spells CASSPTGPGGYTF. The CDR3 nucleotides are TGTGCCAGCAGCCCAACAGGGCCCGGGGGCTACACCTTC.

This rearrangement joins TRBV4-2 to TRBJ2-7; tentatively, D is TRBD2 (5 bases). Germline-derived CDR1 and CDR2 are LGHNA and YNFKEQ. This CDR3 is 14 amino acids long. V was clipped by 4 bases and J by 0 bases, with 10 bases between them. The CDR3 bases are TGTGCCAGCAGCCGGACTCACAGCTCCTACGAGCAGTACTTC. This encodes CASSRTHSSYEQYF.

The chain recombines TRBV5-1 with TRBJ2-3; TRBD2 aligns across 12 bases. The germline V gene has CDR1 SGHRS and CDR2 YFSETQ. The CDR3 spans 17 residues. V gave up 0 bases and J gave up 4 bases; unmatched junction bases: 6. CDR3 bases: TGCGCCAGCAGCTTGGGTCCTAGCGGGAGGGCTTCAGATACGCAGTATTTT. This gives the protein CASSLGPSGRASDTQYF.

This clonotype was picked up a small number of times. CDR3 sequence: CSAGGTKVYEQYF. Here the CDR3 DNA reads TGCAGTGCTGGGGGGACAAAAGTCTACGAGCAGTACTTC. This chain links TRBV20-1 with TRBJ2-7; D may be TRBD1 or TRBD2 (6 bases each). Looked up from germline, CDR1 is DFQATT and CDR2 is SNEGSKA (reference sequence). The length of the CDR3 is 13 residues. Trimming removed 5 bases at V and 3 bases at J, with 14 bases between.

With respect to this clonotype: Its ends do not fully match the called genes, so a read error is possible. The V call is TRBV5-1, the J call TRBJ2-3; 9 bases map to TRBD2. The CDR3 sequence is 17 residues long. From germline, CDR1 is SGHRS and CDR2 YFSETQ. The CDR3 sequence: CASSRGASGDLTDTQYF. The CDR3 nucleotides read TGTGCCAGCTCCCGGGGGGCTAGCGGGGACCTCACAGATACGCAGTATTTT.

The rearrangement joins TRBV7-9 to TRBJ2-3; 9 positions agree with TRBD1. V gave up 6 bases and J gave up 2 bases; unmatched junction bases: 9. Per germline, CDR1 SEHNR and CDR2 FQNEAQ (reference sequence). This CDR3 comprises 16 residues. The chain's CDR3 is CASSSGRDRATDTQYF. The CDR3 coding sequence is TGTGCCAGCAGTTCTGGCCGGGACAGGGCCACAGATACGCAGTATTTT.

The chain carries TRBV6-6 and TRBJ1-5; D is perhaps TRBD1 (5 bases). CDR1 and CDR2 (germline): MNHNY, SVGAGI (reference sequence). This CDR3 is 15 amino acids long. V gave up 7 bases and J gave up 0 bases, with 13 bases separating them. CDR3 protein: CASTTGTDSNQPQHF. DNA of the CDR3: TGTGCCAGCACGACGGGGACGGATAGCAATCAGCCCCAGCATTTT.

In this sample, this clonotype turned up a few times. This chain joins TRBV7-9 and TRBJ2-1; TRBD2 might be the D (5 bases). V was trimmed by 1 base and J by 1 base, leaving 8 bases between them. This CDR3 has 15 amino acids. The germline CDR1 and CDR2 sequences are SEHNR and FQNEAQ (reference sequence). CDR3 sequence: CASSLGRTSYNEQFF. The CDR3 DNA sequence: TGTGCCAGCAGCTTAGGGCGGACTTCCTACAATGAGCAGTTCTTC.

The sample holds one count of this clonotype. The chain employs TRBV7-9 and TRBJ2-1; 12 positions match TRBD2. The DNA end is a closer match to TRBJ2-7, so the J assignment may be wrong. This CDR3 is built from 17 residues. Germline assignment: CDR1 SEHNR and CDR2 FQNEAQ (reference sequence). This CDR3 reads CASSLTPGTSGYNEQYF. CDR3 in DNA: TGTGCCAGCAGCTTAACCCCCGGGACTAGCGGGTACAATGAGCAGTACTTC.

This rearrangement joins TRBV7-2 to TRBJ2-1; D is ambiguous. There are 11 residues in the CDR3. Trimming cost V 5 bases and J 10 bases, with 9 bases left between them. Looked up from germline, CDR1 is SGHTA and CDR2 is FQGNSA. The DNA of the CDR3 is TGTGCCAGCAGCCTCCTCTGCGAGCAGTTCTTC. Residues: CASSLLCEQFF.

The gene calls are TRBV10-3 and TRBJ2-3; D remains ambiguous. The CDR3 sequence is 16 residues long. Germline values: CDR1 ENHRY, CDR2 SYGVKD. Trimming removed 0 bases at V and 1 base at J, with 11 bases between. In DNA, the CDR3 is TGTGCCATCAGTGAGTCCCCAGTAACGGGCACAGATACGCAGTATTTT. Its protein product is CAISESPVTGTDTQYF.

This clonotype was observed a few times. The chain joins TRBV27 to TRBJ2-7; either TRBD1 or TRBD2 may fit D (5 bases each). Germline-derived CDR1 and CDR2 are MNHEY and SMNVEV (reference sequence). The CDR3 extends over 12 amino acids. Trimming cost V 5 bases and J 6 bases, with 11 bases left between them. The CDR3 sequence: CASSLPGAEQYF. For the CDR3, the DNA is TGTGCCAGCAGTCTACCCGGGGCCGAGCAGTACTTC.

This chain joins TRBV21-1 and TRBJ2-3; TRBD2 is taken as the D call from the table, unchecked against the DNA. TRBV21-1 is described as a pseudogene. The CDR3 spans 15 residues. Here the CDR3 DNA reads TGTGCCAGCAGCGACCAGACTAGCGACACAGATACGCAGTATTTT. Translation: CASSDQTSDTDTQYF.

This clonotype was counted between two and nine times. V and J are TRBV5-4 and TRBJ1-2; TRBD1 agrees at 9 bases. The germline V gene encodes CDR1 SGHNT and CDR2 YYREEE (reference sequence). The V segment lost 2 bases and the J segment 5 bases; nucleotides outside the gene matches: 7. The CDR3 has 15 amino acids. CDR3 sequence: CASSFRGQGRYGYTF. The CDR3 DNA follows: TGTGCCAGCAGCTTCCGCGGACAGGGGAGGTATGGCTACACCTTC. Based on the CDR3 plus reference TRBV5-4 and TRBJ1-2, the full variable domain is ETGVTQSPTHLIKTRGQQVTLRCSSQSGHNTVSWYQQALGQGPQFIFQYYREEENGRGNFPPRFSGLQFPNYSSELNVNALELDDSALYLCASSFRGQGRYGYTFGSGTRLTVV.

V and J are TRBV6-2 or TRBV6-3 and TRBJ2-3, with 9 bases identical to TRBD2. Germline-derived CDR1 and CDR2 are MNHEY and SVGEGT. The V gene end was trimmed by 2 bases and the J gene end by 10 bases; junction bases not matched to a gene: 7. CDR3 length equals 14 residues. For the CDR3, the DNA is TGTGCCAGCAGTTACGTGGCTAGCGGGAACTCGCAGTATTTT. Its protein is CASSYVASGNSQYF.